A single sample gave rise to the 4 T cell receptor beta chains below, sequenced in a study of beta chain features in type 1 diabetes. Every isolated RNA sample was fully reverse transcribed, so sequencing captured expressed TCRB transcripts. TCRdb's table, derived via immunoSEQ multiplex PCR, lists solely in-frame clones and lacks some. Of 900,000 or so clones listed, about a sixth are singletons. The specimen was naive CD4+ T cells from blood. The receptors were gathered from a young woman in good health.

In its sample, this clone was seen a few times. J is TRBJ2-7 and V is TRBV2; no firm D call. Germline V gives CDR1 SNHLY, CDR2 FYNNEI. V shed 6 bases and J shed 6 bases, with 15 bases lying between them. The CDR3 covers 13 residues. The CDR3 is CASRVVGSTEQYF. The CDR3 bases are TGTGCCAGCAGGGTTGTGGGTAGCACCGAGCAGTACTTC.

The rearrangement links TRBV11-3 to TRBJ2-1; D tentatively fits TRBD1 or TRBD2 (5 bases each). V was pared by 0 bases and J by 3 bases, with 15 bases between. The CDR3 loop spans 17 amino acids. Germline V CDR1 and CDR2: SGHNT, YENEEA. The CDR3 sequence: CASSLDPGRGLYNEQFF. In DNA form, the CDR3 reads TGTGCCAGCAGCTTAGATCCAGGGAGAGGTCTCTACAATGAGCAGTTCTTC.

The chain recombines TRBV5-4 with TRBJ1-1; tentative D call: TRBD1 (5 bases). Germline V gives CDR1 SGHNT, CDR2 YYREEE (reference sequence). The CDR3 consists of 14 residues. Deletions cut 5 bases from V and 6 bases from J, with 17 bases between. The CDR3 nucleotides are TGTGCCAGCAGGGGGGACCTCACCGGCGCTGAAGCTTTCTTT. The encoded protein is CASRGDLTGAEAFF.

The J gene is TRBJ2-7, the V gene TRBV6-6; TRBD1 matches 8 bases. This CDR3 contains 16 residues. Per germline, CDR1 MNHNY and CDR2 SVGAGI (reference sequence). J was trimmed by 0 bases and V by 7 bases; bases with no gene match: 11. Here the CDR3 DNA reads TGTGCCAGCAAACGATCGGGACAGGACTCCTCCTACGAGCAGTACTTC. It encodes CASKRSGQDSSYEQYF.